The text below deals with one TCR beta chain. Reverse transcription of about 0.5 to 1 ug RNA was carried out with random hexamers. TCRdb re-called the immunoSEQ multiplex PCR reads with MiXCR, one entry per CDR3 protein. Counted here are some 150,000 distinct CDR3 sequences, 85% to 95% occurring once; the ten biggest clones make up 0.14%. The sample is drawn from a study of CD8 T cells in Susac syndrome. Study in general: Sequencing included Susac syndrome patients, roughly 6 of them with active disease and under 10 in remission.

High-throughput TCR beta sequencing covered peripheral CD8+ and CD4+ T cells. Germline CDR1 GTSNPN, CDR2 SVGIG (reference sequence). This CDR3 is built from 15 residues. The V gene end was trimmed by 6 bases and the J gene end by 5 bases; junction bases not matched to a gene: 7. The source material was CD4+ T cells from PBMCs. The source of this sequence is a human donor with Susac syndrome. This chain uses TRBV30 with TRBJ2-3, with 14 positions matching TRBD2. CDR3 in DNA: TGTGCCTGCACAGGACTAGCGGGGGGAGGAGATACGCAGTATTTT. It specifies CACTGLAGGGDTQYF.